These 28 T cell receptor beta chains were sequenced from one sample in a study of blood T cell repertoires in COVID-19. Only in-frame clones appear in the TCRdb table, and some are missing; sequencing was by immunoSEQ multiplex PCR. The table has roughly 100,000 clones, roughly 82% seen once. Sequencing used peripheral blood. These receptors were collected from a human donor in a cohort sampled during active COVID-19.

The chain recombines TRBV4-1 with TRBJ1-1; 8 bases map to TRBD1. Germline CDR1 is MGHRA and CDR2 is YSYEKL. V lost 0 bases to trimming and J lost 5 bases; unmatched junction nucleotides: 8. The CDR3 extends over 16 amino acids. CDR3 bases: TGCGCCAGCAGCCAAGATGGGACAGGAACTGGGACTGAAGCTTTCTTT. Protein product: CASSQDGTGTGTEAFF.

The chain employs TRBV19 and TRBJ2-3; 14 bases fit TRBD2. The CDR3 is 14 residues long. CDR1 is LNHDA and CDR2 is SQIVND in the germline V gene (reference sequence). The trim removed 10 bases at V and 5 bases at J, leaving 5 bases unmatched. The CDR3 nucleotides read TGTGCCACCGGACTAGCGGGGGGTAAAGATACGCAGTATTTT. Its protein product is CATGLAGGKDTQYF.

The chain joins TRBV28 to TRBJ1-2, with 11 bases fitting TRBD1. This CDR3 spans 14 amino acids. Trimming took 5 bases from V and 7 from J; bases not matched to a gene: 6. Germline CDR1 is MDHEN and CDR2 is SYDVKM. DNA for the CDR3: TGTGCCAGCAGTCCTCGGACAGGGGGCCGTGGCTACACCTTC. This translates into CASSPRTGGRGYTF.

In its sample, this clone was seen once. The chain has TRBV9 and TRBJ2-1; maybe TRBD1 (6 bases). Germline CDR1 SGDLS, CDR2 YYNGEE. The CDR3 runs to 17 residues. Trimming took 4 bases from V and 4 from J, leaving 21 bases between them. CDR3 DNA: TGTGCCAGCAGCCAGGGGTTGGGCAGGGGCCCATACAATGAGCAGTTCTTC. Amino acid sequence: CASSQGLGRGPYNEQFF.

The chain combines TRBV4-1 with TRBJ1-3; D uncertain. V was trimmed by 0 bases and J by 2 bases, leaving 8 bases between them. The V gene's germline CDR1 is MGHRA and CDR2 YSYEKL. The CDR3 consists of 15 residues. The CDR3 sequence is CASSQERRTGNTIYF. CDR3 coding DNA: TGCGCCAGCAGCCAAGAACGGAGGACTGGAAACACCATATATTTT.

V gene TRBV6-5 combines with J gene TRBJ1-2, with 11 bases lining up with TRBD1. V trimming: 6 bases; J trimming: 8 bases; junction bases outside the gene matches: 5. Germline CDR1 is MNHEY and CDR2 is SVGAGI. The CDR3 loop spans 13 amino acids. The CDR3 bases are TGTGCCAGCAGACCCGGGACAGGGGGGGGCTACACCTTC. Its translation is CASRPGTGGGYTF.

The chain is built from TRBV6-5 and TRBJ1-6; D ambiguous. The V gene's germline CDR1 is MNHEY and CDR2 SVGAGI. This CDR3 is built from 14 residues. V was trimmed by 4 bases and J by 7 bases, leaving 11 bases between them. CDR3 loop: CASSLKGGNSPLHF. The CDR3 DNA follows: TGTGCCAGCAGTTTGAAGGGAGGGAATTCACCCCTCCACTTT.

The genes are TRBV6-5 and TRBJ1-2; TRBD1 matches 9 bases. J lost 0 bases, V lost 7 bases, and 3 bases had no gene match. The CDR3 is made up of 14 amino acids. Germline V gene lookup returns CDR1 MNHEY and CDR2 SVGAGI. DNA for the CDR3: TGTGCCAGCAAACGGGACAGGGCTAACTATGGCTACACCTTC. This sequence encodes CASKRDRANYGYTF.

In this sample, this clone turned up once. The chain uses TRBV25-1 and TRBJ2-2; 7 positions match TRBD2. V lost 6 bases and J lost 8; bases outside the gene matches: 12. The germline CDR1 and CDR2 sequences are MGHDK and SYGVNS. This CDR3 contains 15 residues. The CDR3 DNA is TGTGCCAGCAGCCCGGGGGGAGCAGCACCGGGGGAGCTGTTTTTT. It is translated as CASSPGGAAPGELFF. Filled out from reference TRBV25-1 and TRBJ2-2, the complete variable domain reads EADIYQTPRYLVIGTGKKITLECSQTMGHDKMYWYQQDPGMELHLIHYSYGVNSTEKGDLSSESTVSRIRTEHFPLTLESARPSHTSQYLCASSPGGAAPGELFFGEGSRLTVL.

This clone has only one observation. The V call is TRBV7-2, the J call TRBJ2-5; D call uncertain. With 7 bases removed from V and 1 base from J, the gap between germline ends came to 13 bases. Germline V gene lookup returns CDR1 SGHTA and CDR2 FQGNSA. There are 14 residues in the CDR3. The CDR3 region has the DNA TGTGCCAGCACCCTACGCGCTAGCCAAGAGACCCAGTACTTC. It yields the protein CASTLRASQETQYF.

The chain recombines TRBV10-3 with TRBJ1-2, with D tentatively TRBD1 (6 bases). Looked up from germline, CDR1 is ENHRY and CDR2 is SYGVKD. Trimming shortened V by 7 bases and J by 8 bases, and 14 bases separated the two germline ends. The CDR3 spans 12 residues. CDR3 sequence reads: CAITETGYGYTF. As DNA, the CDR3 is TGTGCCATCACCGAAACAGGGTACGGCTACACCTTC.

V gene TRBV27 combines with J gene TRBJ2-1, with TRBD1 as a possible D gene (6 bases). Trimming pared 2 bases from V and 4 bases from J, leaving 15 bases between. The germline V gene has CDR1 MNHEY and CDR2 SMNVEV (reference sequence). CDR3 size: 16 residues. This CDR3 is CASSLTRQGNYNEQFF. The DNA of the CDR3 is TGTGCCAGCAGTTTAACCCGGCAGGGGAATTACAATGAGCAGTTCTTC.

The J gene is TRBJ2-3, the V gene TRBV9, with 9 nucleotides matching TRBD1. V lost 0 bases and J lost 4; bases outside the gene matches: 6. CDR3 length equals 16 residues. Germline CDR1 and CDR2: SGDLS and YYNGEE. CDR3 DNA sequence: TGTGCCAGCAGCGTAGCTGGTACAGGGGGCGCAGATACGCAGTATTTT. Protein sequence: CASSVAGTGGADTQYF.

This clone appeared a single time. The V call is TRBV19, the J call TRBJ1-5, with D unclear. Germline CDR1 reads LNHDA; CDR2 reads SQIVND (reference sequence). The CDR3 has 14 amino acids. V dropped 6 bases and J dropped 2 bases, with 11 bases sitting between them. CDR3 region: CASSPPRGNQPQHF. CDR3 nucleotides: TGTGCCAGTAGCCCACCTCGCGGCAATCAGCCCCAGCATTTT.

V gene TRBV29-1 combines with J gene TRBJ2-7, with unresolved D. Germline assignment: CDR1 SQVTM and CDR2 ANQGSEA. Deletions cut 4 bases from V and 0 bases from J, with 4 bases between. CDR3 size: 11 residues. This CDR3 reads CSVVNSYEQYF. The CDR3 nucleotides read TGCAGCGTTGTAAACTCCTACGAGCAGTACTTC.

The chain joins TRBV6-2 or TRBV6-3 to TRBJ2-7; tentatively, D is TRBD2 (6 bases). Trimming shortened V by 0 bases and J by 3 bases, and 9 bases separated the two germline ends. CDR1 is MNHEY, CDR2 SVGEGT, per germline. The CDR3 loop spans 14 amino acids. Written as DNA, the CDR3 is TGTGCCAGCAGTTACTCGGGGGGAGGCTACGAGCAGTACTTC. Translating gives CASSYSGGGYEQYF.

This clone was counted a few times. CDR3 sequence: CATTPGAGNTEAFF. In DNA form, the CDR3 reads TGTGCCACCACTCCAGGGGCAGGGAACACTGAAGCTTTCTTT. The gene calls are TRBV15 and TRBJ1-1, with D possibly being TRBD1 (6 bases). There are 14 residues in the CDR3. Germline V gives CDR1 LNHNV, CDR2 YYDKDF (reference sequence). The germline V and J ends were trimmed by 7 bases and 1 base, with 13 bases remaining between them.

The chain has TRBV5-6 and TRBJ1-1, with D possibly matching TRBD1 (5 bases). Trimming took off 4 bases at V and 1 base at J, with 8 bases between the two ends. The CDR3 has 13 residues. From germline, CDR1 is SGHDT and CDR2 YYEEEE. CDR3 loop: CASSPGGNTEAFF. CDR3 DNA sequence: TGTGCCAGCAGCCCGGGGGGGAACACTGAAGCTTTCTTT.

The chain uses TRBV4-1 and TRBJ2-1, with 9 bases aligning to TRBD2. This CDR3 has 15 residues. CDR1 and CDR2 (germline): MGHRA, YSYEKL. Trimming at V came to 3 bases and at J to 12 bases, leaving 12 bases not matched to a gene. CDR3 region: CASSHRRGGHNVQFF. Here the CDR3 DNA reads TGCGCCAGCAGCCATCGGCGGGGGGGCCACAACGTGCAGTTCTTC.

The V and J genes are TRBV3-1 (or the pseudogene TRBV3-2) and TRBJ1-4; D remains unclear. Trimming took off 1 base at V and 11 bases at J, with 14 bases between the two ends. This CDR3 contains 14 residues. CDR1 and CDR2 from the germline V gene are LGHDT and YNNKEL (reference sequence). The CDR3 nucleotides read TGTGCCAGCAGCCAAGGTACGGTCGGGTGGAAACTGTTTTTT. Translated, it gives CASSQGTVGWKLFF.

V and J are TRBV19 and TRBJ2-1; TRBD2 matches at 11 bases. Per germline, CDR1 LNHDA and CDR2 SQIVND (reference sequence). The J segment lost 10 bases and the V segment lost 5 bases, leaving 13 bases of the junction unmatched. This CDR3 is 16 amino acids long. The CDR3 loop is CASSPRVAGGLGEQFF. The DNA for the CDR3 is TGTGCCAGTAGTCCCCGGGTAGCGGGGGGGCTAGGGGAGCAGTTCTTC.

V and J are TRBV5-6 and TRBJ2-3; D not resolved. CDR3 length equals 13 residues. With 2 bases removed from V and 2 bases from J, the gap between germline ends came to 6 bases. Per germline, CDR1 SGHDT and CDR2 YYEEEE. CDR3 residues: CASSFPPTDTQYF. CDR3 coding DNA: TGTGCCAGCAGCTTCCCTCCCACAGATACGCAGTATTTT.

The V gene is TRBV6-5, the J gene TRBJ1-5; 8 bases fit TRBD1. Losses at the gene ends were 3 bases for V and 7 bases for J; bases not matched to a gene: 5. This CDR3 has 14 residues. CDR1 and CDR2 from the germline V gene are MNHEY and SVGAGI. The CDR3, as DNA: TGTGCCAGCAGTTATGGACAGGGAGGACAGCCCCAGCATTTT. This gives the protein CASSYGQGGQPQHF.

This chain links TRBV3-1 (or the pseudogene TRBV3-2) with TRBJ2-5, with 9 positions matching TRBD2. V lost 3 bases, J lost 4 bases, and 9 bases stayed unmatched. Germline CDR1 reads LGHDT; CDR2 reads YNNKEL (reference sequence). This CDR3 spans 16 amino acids. CDR3 sequence (DNA): TGTGCCAGCAGCCATAGGAGCGGGGGGCCGCGAGAGACCCAGTACTTC. This translates into CASSHRSGGPRETQYF.

V usage is TRBV18 and J usage is TRBJ1-1; tentatively, D is TRBD1 (5 bases). Per the germline V gene, CDR1 is KGHSH and CDR2 is LQKENI. The CDR3 sequence is 14 residues long. The V gene lost 5 bases and the J gene lost 4 bases, with 14 bases spanning the gap. The CDR3 DNA reads TGTGCCAGCTCAGATCTTAAGGGGATCACTGAAGCTTTCTTT. Protein: CASSDLKGITEAFF.

In its sample, this clone was seen a few times. The rearrangement links TRBV7-6 to TRBJ1-1, with 8 bases lining up with TRBD1. V lost 1 base, J lost 4 bases, and 11 bases stayed unmatched. CDR1 and CDR2 (germline): SGHVS, FNYEAQ. The CDR3 consists of 17 residues. The CDR3 sequence is CASSLVPSGGQGTEAFF. CDR3 coding DNA: TGTGCCAGCAGCTTAGTCCCATCAGGGGGCCAGGGCACTGAAGCTTTCTTT.

The V call is TRBV18, the J call TRBJ1-4; 9 positions agree with TRBD1. Looked up from germline, CDR1 is KGHSH and CDR2 is LQKENI. J lost 8 bases, V lost 4 bases, and 14 bases had no gene match. This CDR3 spans 17 amino acids. The CDR3: CASSLDPPTGGKEKLFF. The CDR3 nucleotides are TGTGCCAGCTCACTTGACCCCCCTACAGGGGGCAAAGAAAAACTGTTTTTT.

The chain joins TRBV7-9 to TRBJ2-3, with 7 bases lining up with TRBD2. The CDR3 covers 14 residues. The V gene's germline CDR1 is SEHNR and CDR2 FQNEAQ (reference sequence). V was pared by 9 bases and J by 0 bases, with 6 bases of the junction left unmatched. This CDR3 is CARTSMTSTDTQYF. The DNA of the CDR3 is TGTGCCAGGACTAGCATGACTAGCACAGATACGCAGTATTTT.